One and the same sample provided the 16 T cell receptor beta chains below, sequenced in a study of read filtering for tumor transcriptome and immune sequencing. From about 400 ng of RNA, a library with molecular barcoded alpha/delta and beta/gamma adaptors was made. TCRdb itself ran the reads through MiXCR, one entry per CDR3 protein. The table lists some 130,000 distinct CDR3 sequences, around 13% of them singletons, with around 10% in the top ten. Sequences were obtained from a population of CD138-negative cells sorted from bone marrow. These receptors were obtained from a donor older than 35 with multiple myeloma.

This clonotype was observed many times. The chain recombines TRBV29-1 with TRBJ2-5; 15 bases are a match to TRBD2. V lost 4 bases and J lost 1; bases outside the gene matches: 4. The CDR3 contains 16 residues. The germline V gene encodes CDR1 SQVTM and CDR2 ANQGSEA. DNA of the CDR3: TGCAGCGTTGGGACTAGCGGGAGGGCCCCCCAAGAGACCCAGTACTTC. Its protein product is CSVGTSGRAPQETQYF.

This clonotype occurred many times. The chain employs TRBV5-1 and TRBJ2-3; D is possibly TRBD1 or TRBD2 (6 bases each). The length of the CDR3 is 15 residues. The germline V gene encodes CDR1 SGHRS and CDR2 YFSETQ. Trimming removed 0 bases at V and 3 bases at J, with 11 bases between. Here the CDR3 DNA reads TGCGCCAGCAGCTTGGGGGGGGCTGGAACAGATACGCAGTATTTT. It specifies CASSLGGAGTDTQYF.

This clonotype appeared many times. The chain uses TRBV20-1 and TRBJ1-1; D is undetermined. V shed 3 bases and J shed 5 bases, with 10 bases lying between them. The CDR3 covers 12 residues. The V gene's germline CDR1 is DFQATT and CDR2 SNEGSKA (reference sequence). The CDR3 DNA reads as TGCAGTGCTAGTAGGGTGTGGACTGAAGCTTTCTTT. Translated, it gives CSASRVWTEAFF.

This clonotype was counted ten times or more. The chain uses TRBV5-1 and TRBJ1-1; no definite D call. The CDR3 has 14 residues. The germline V and J ends were trimmed by 1 base and 3 bases, with 10 bases remaining between them. Germline CDR1 SGHRS, CDR2 YFSETQ. The CDR3 bases are TGCGCCAGCAGCTTGCTTCTTAGGGACACTGAAGCTTTCTTT. Protein: CASSLLLRDTEAFF.

This clonotype was picked up many times. The V and J genes are TRBV7-2 and TRBJ2-7; D unresolved. V was clipped by 4 bases and J by 3 bases, with 10 bases between them. CDR1 is SGHTA and CDR2 is FQGNSA in the germline V gene. The CDR3 is 13 amino acids. CDR3 loop: CASSSTTFYEQYF. The CDR3 DNA reads TGTGCCAGCAGCTCCACAACGTTCTACGAGCAGTACTTC.

In this sample, this clonotype turned up many times. The V gene is TRBV12-3 or TRBV12-4, the J gene TRBJ1-4; D not resolved. This CDR3 region has 13 residues. V lost 6 bases and J lost 0, with 5 bases in between. The CDR3: CASSRTTNEKLFF. Written as DNA, the CDR3 is TGTGCCAGCAGCCGAACAACTAATGAAAAACTGTTTTTT.

Ten or more counts support this clonotype. The V and J genes are TRBV7-9 and TRBJ1-1, with 7 bases fitting TRBD1. The CDR3 runs 19 residues. Unmatched junction bases numbered 18, after V lost 1 base and J lost 4 bases. Germline CDR1 SEHNR, CDR2 FQNEAQ (reference sequence). The CDR3 sequence is CASSLEGQSFKRVLTEAFF. The CDR3 DNA sequence: TGTGCCAGCAGCTTAGAGGGACAGTCTTTTAAGAGAGTGCTCACTGAAGCTTTCTTT.

This clonotype showed up many times. V gene TRBV29-1 combines with J gene TRBJ1-1; D uncertain. The V end lost 4 bases, the J end lost 0 bases, and 12 bases lay between the germline ends. Germline-derived CDR1 and CDR2 are SQVTM and ANQGSEA. The CDR3 runs 14 residues. DNA for the CDR3: TGCAGCGTTGCGGCAGAACCGATGAACACTGAAGCTTTCTTT. This gives the protein CSVAAEPMNTEAFF.

Remarks on this clonotype: This could be a read error, since a much larger clone is one nucleotide away. This chain connects TRBV7-9 to TRBJ2-1; perhaps TRBD2 as D (5 bases). The germline V gene has CDR1 SEHNR and CDR2 FQNEAQ (reference sequence). The CDR3 sequence is 14 residues long. V lost 3 bases and J 9 bases, leaving 15 bases between the germline ends. DNA for the CDR3: TGTGCCAGCAGCTTTAGAGGGAGACGTGGTGAGCAGTTCTTC. Translating it yields CASSFRGRRGEQFF.

In this sample, this clonotype turned up many times. The CDR3 loop reads CASSSTTSLETQYF. CDR3 coding DNA: TGTGCCAGCAGCAGTACCACAAGCTTGGAGACCCAGTACTTC. The chain couples TRBV7-9 to TRBJ2-5; D not certain. Germline V gene sequence: CDR1 SEHNR, CDR2 FQNEAQ (reference sequence). This CDR3 has 14 amino acids. Trimming stripped 5 bases from V and 5 bases from J, with 15 bases between.

The sample holds many counts of this clonotype. This chain joins TRBV20-1 and TRBJ1-5; the D gene is possibly TRBD1 (6 bases). This CDR3 comprises 14 residues. The V gene lost 4 bases and the J gene lost 7 bases, with 17 bases spanning the gap. Germline CDR1 reads DFQATT; CDR2 reads SNEGSKA (reference sequence). The CDR3, as DNA: TGCAGTGCTATGAACAGGGATGGGGGCCAGCCCCAGCATTTT. Its translation: CSAMNRDGGQPQHF.

This clonotype was detected many times. V is TRBV6-5 and J is TRBJ2-7; 7 nucleotides align to TRBD1. J lost 0 bases, V lost 2 bases, and 7 bases had no gene match. CDR1 is MNHEY, CDR2 SVGAGI, per germline. CDR3 size: 16 residues. The CDR3 sequence is CASSYVQGTYSYEQYF. In DNA, the CDR3 is TGTGCCAGCAGTTACGTACAGGGGACCTACTCCTACGAGCAGTACTTC.

The table lists this clonotype with many counts. The chain couples TRBV12-3 or TRBV12-4 to TRBJ1-1; D unclear. This CDR3 contains 16 residues. V gave up 6 bases and J gave up 2 bases, with 19 bases separating them. In nucleotides, the CDR3 is TGTGCCAGCAGCTCACCCCCCACGGGGAGCAACACTGAAGCTTTCTTT. This gives the protein CASSSPPTGSNTEAFF.

The sample holds a few counts of this clonotype. The chain has TRBV19 and TRBJ1-3, with a weak D call TRBD1 (5 bases). The CDR3 contains 14 residues. Germline CDR1 and CDR2: LNHDA and SQIVND (reference sequence). V lost 3 bases to trimming and J lost 0 bases, with 6 bases between them. CDR3 nucleotides: TGTGCCAGTAGTATCGACAGCTCTGGAAACACCATATATTTT. This translates into CASSIDSSGNTIYF.

This clonotype appeared many times. CDR3 sequence reads: CASSESGGGSQPQHF. CDR3 nucleotide sequence: TGTGCCAGCAGTGAATCAGGGGGCGGGAGTCAGCCCCAGCATTTT. The gene calls are TRBV2 and TRBJ1-5; 8 positions agree with TRBD1. Germline V lookup: CDR1 SNHLY, CDR2 FYNNEI. The CDR3 has 15 residues. V lost 2 bases and J lost 6; bases outside the gene matches: 6.

This clonotype has more than one count but fewer than ten. The conserved closing phenylalanine or tryptophan is absent in this CDR3, likely reflecting a read error. This chain connects TRBV6-1 to TRBJ2-5; no clear D gene. The V end lost 1 base, the J end lost 1 base, and 4 bases lay between the germline ends. Germline values: CDR1 MNHNS, CDR2 SASEGT. The CDR3 is made up of 13 amino acids. Here the CDR3 DNA reads TGTGCCAGCAGTGAAGGCGCCCAAGAGACCCAGTACCTC. Its translation: CASSEGAQETQYL.